This T cell receptor (beta chain) stems from a study of blood T cell repertoires in COVID-19. At the level of the study: The analysed material was cDNA or gDNA that came from T cells, B-cell-depleted T cells, or PBMCs.

The CDR3 has 17 residues. Trimming at V came to 5 bases and at J to 5 bases, leaving 11 bases not matched to a gene. CDR1 is SGHVS, CDR2 FQNEAQ, per germline. This clone was seen a single time. Clones were sequenced by immunoSEQ multiplex PCR, and TCRdb holds only the in-frame ones, with some missing. The sample includes 150,000 to 200,000 clones, around 83% of them seen just once. The origin of this receptor is a woman aged 25 to 39 with active or convalescent COVID-19. The gene calls are TRBV7-8 and TRBJ2-5, with 13 bases lining up with TRBD2. The sequencing input was peripheral blood. CDR3 in amino acids: CASSRGTSGELWETQYF. In DNA, the CDR3 is TGTGCCAGCAGCCGTGGGACTAGCGGGGAATTGTGGGAGACCCAGTACTTC.